The 24 T cell receptor beta chains listed next were all sequenced from one sample in a study of a mutant IDH1 vaccine in newly diagnosed glioma. Stated time point: week 47, end of study. One vaccine dose held 300 ug of mutant IDH1 20-mer peptide and came with topical imiquimod. Assay: immunoSEQ multiplex PCR; the TCRdb copy retains only in-frame clones and omits some. The table has 20,000 to 25,000 clones, roughly 80% seen once; the top ten hold less than 3.5%. Their specific antigens are unknown. Sequencing used PBMCs, obtained from a glioma patient whose treatment included an IDH1 peptide vaccine. The receptors were gathered from a man between 40 and 49 years old with glioma.

The CDR3 region is CASRQNSYEQYF. The CDR3 DNA reads as TGTGCCAGCAGACAAAACTCCTACGAGCAGTACTTC. The chain joins TRBV6-5 to TRBJ2-7; no clear D. Trimming stripped 6 bases from V and 0 bases from J, with 6 bases between. Per germline, CDR1 MNHEY and CDR2 SVGAGI. CDR3 size: 12 residues.

CDR3 coding DNA: TGTGCCAGCAGACACGTCATAGGAACTAGCTCCTACGAGCAGTACTTC. This translates into CASRHVIGTSSYEQYF. J is TRBJ2-7 and V is TRBV5-8; possible D gene TRBD2, 5 bases. The CDR3 runs 16 residues. In germline, CDR1 is SGHTS, CDR2 YDEGEE. The V end lost 5 bases, the J end lost 0 bases, and 18 bases lay between the germline ends.

This clone was counted only a few times. CDR3 residues: CSVTTTDNYGYTF. CDR3 in DNA: TGCAGCGTCACAACGACCGATAACTATGGCTACACCTTC. The chain uses TRBV29-1 and TRBJ1-2; D uncertain. Germline CDR1 SQVTM, CDR2 ANQGSEA. Trimming pared 6 bases from V and 1 base from J, leaving 12 bases between. The CDR3 runs to 13 residues.

V is TRBV5-1 and J is TRBJ2-7, with 10 bases fitting TRBD1. Germline lookup yields CDR1 SGHRS and CDR2 YFSETQ. V trimming: 2 bases; J trimming: 4 bases; junction bases outside the gene matches: 6. The CDR3 totals 15 residues. DNA of the CDR3: TGCGCCAGCAGCTTTCGGACAGGGGGGTTTTACGAGCAGTACTTC. This translates into CASSFRTGGFYEQYF.

The chain uses TRBV6-1 and TRBJ2-7, with no clear D. The CDR3 covers 11 residues. Germline lookup yields CDR1 MNHNS and CDR2 SASEGT. V was trimmed by 1 base and J by 9 bases, leaving 7 bases between them. The CDR3: CASSEGNRQYF. In DNA form, the CDR3 reads TGTGCCAGCAGTGAAGGGAATAGGCAGTACTTC.

The V and J genes are TRBV4-1 and TRBJ2-7, with 9 nucleotides matching TRBD2. Germline assignment: CDR1 MGHRA and CDR2 YSYEKL. The CDR3 spans 16 residues. Germline trimming cut 4 bases from V and 2 bases from J; bases unmatched to any gene: 9. CDR3 sequence (DNA): TGCGCCAGCAGCCTGGAGATAGCGGGAGCGGCCTACGAGCAGTACTTC. It yields the protein CASSLEIAGAAYEQYF.

CDR3 protein: CASRRGDTIYF. The DNA for the CDR3 is TGTGCCAGCAGACGGGGAGACACCATATATTTT. This chain joins TRBV28 and TRBJ1-3, with D hard to call. The ends were cut back, 6 bases at V and 8 bases at J, with 8 bases in the middle. This CDR3 spans 11 amino acids. CDR1 and CDR2 from the germline V gene are MDHEN and SYDVKM.

The V call is TRBV2, the J call TRBJ2-1, with 9 positions matching TRBD1. This CDR3 contains 14 residues. V gave up 6 bases and J gave up 6 bases; unmatched junction bases: 6. Per germline, CDR1 SNHLY and CDR2 FYNNEI. The CDR3 region is CASSQQGAGNEQFF. As DNA, the CDR3 is TGTGCCAGCAGCCAACAGGGGGCTGGCAATGAGCAGTTCTTC.

This chain links TRBV6-5 with TRBJ2-3; D call uncertain. Germline values: CDR1 MNHEY, CDR2 SVGAGI. The CDR3 sequence is 13 residues long. The germline V and J ends were trimmed by 6 bases and 4 bases, with 11 bases remaining between them. The CDR3 DNA follows: TGTGCCAGCAGCCCCCCGAGCCCAGATACGCAGTATTTT. This sequence encodes CASSPPSPDTQYF.

This clone was counted between two and nine times. The rearrangement links TRBV6-6 to TRBJ2-3, with D perhaps assigned TRBD1 or TRBD2 (5 bases each). Germline V gene sequence: CDR1 MNHNY, CDR2 SVGAGI (reference sequence). V was cut by 6 bases and J by 2 bases, with 15 bases left in between. CDR3 size: 15 residues. The CDR3 reads CASSYGAPLTDTQYF. The DNA for the CDR3 is TGTGCCAGCAGCTACGGGGCTCCCCTCACAGATACGCAGTATTTT.

This clone was counted once. The rearrangement joins TRBV5-1 to TRBJ2-3; TRBD2 might be the D (5 bases). CDR1 and CDR2 (germline): SGHRS, YFSETQ. V lost 1 base, J lost 2 bases, and 11 bases lay in between. The CDR3 contains 15 residues. CDR3 nucleotide sequence: TGCGCCAGCAGCTTGTCGAGGGCCGACACAGATACGCAGTATTTT. Its protein is CASSLSRADTDTQYF.

The chain links TRBV27 to TRBJ2-5; no firm D call. The germline V gene has CDR1 MNHEY and CDR2 SMNVEV (reference sequence). The V end lost 8 bases, the J end lost 4 bases, and 14 bases lay between the germline ends. The CDR3 covers 13 residues. CDR3 sequence (DNA): TGTGCCAGCCATATGAATATGGGAGAGACCCAGTACTTC. Translated, it gives CASHMNMGETQYF.

The chain recombines TRBV15 with TRBJ1-5; D remains unclear. This CDR3 spans 14 amino acids. The germline gives CDR1 LNHNV, CDR2 YYDKDF (reference sequence). Between the trimmed V and J ends, which lost 3 bases and 0 bases, there was a span of 6 bases. CDR3: CATSRMGSNQPQHF. Here the CDR3 DNA reads TGTGCCACCAGCAGGATGGGTAGCAATCAGCCCCAGCATTTT. Supplemented by reference TRBV15 and TRBJ1-5, the full variable domain reads DAMVIQNPRYQVTQFGKPVTLSCSQTLNHNVMYWYQQKSSQAPKLLFHYYDKDFNNEADTPDNFQSRRPNTSFCFLDIRSPGLGDTAMYLCATSRMGSNQPQHFGDGTRLSIL.

V usage is TRBV11-2 and J usage is TRBJ2-1; TRBD2 matches 8 bases. This CDR3 region has 14 residues. Germline CDR1 SGHAT, CDR2 FQNNGV. J lost 8 bases, V lost 3 bases, and 6 bases had no gene match. The CDR3 DNA sequence: TGTGCCAGCAGCTTTTCGGGAGGGAACTATGAGCAGTTCTTC. This gives the protein CASSFSGGNYEQFF.

This rearrangement joins TRBV27 to TRBJ2-1, with D perhaps TRBD1 (5 bases). V lost 6 bases and J lost 2, with 11 bases in between. The CDR3 totals 14 residues. Germline assignment: CDR1 MNHEY and CDR2 SMNVEV (reference sequence). CDR3 region: CASRVGVAYNEQFF. The DNA of the CDR3 is TGTGCCAGCAGAGTAGGGGTCGCCTACAATGAGCAGTTCTTC.

The chain recombines TRBV6-5 with TRBJ2-1; 12 bases are a match to TRBD2. After removal of 4 bases from V and 4 bases from J, the junction contained 5 bases not matched to a gene. The CDR3 has 16 residues. Germline-derived CDR1 and CDR2 are MNHEY and SVGAGI. CDR3 loop: CASSSTGLAGYNEQFF. The CDR3 DNA reads as TGTGCCAGCAGTTCCACCGGACTAGCGGGATACAATGAGCAGTTCTTC.

The rearrangement joins TRBV6-5 to TRBJ2-7, with D tentatively TRBD1 (6 bases). The germline V gene has CDR1 MNHEY and CDR2 SVGAGI. Trimming left V 5 bases short and J 4 bases short, with 15 bases between. CDR3 length: 14 residues. The CDR3 protein is CASSNQQGGYEQYF. The CDR3 DNA sequence: TGTGCCAGCAGTAACCAACAGGGTGGGTACGAGCAGTACTTC.

The rearrangement joins TRBV6-5 to TRBJ2-7, with 9 bases that match TRBD2. Germline lookup yields CDR1 MNHEY and CDR2 SVGAGI. The trim removed 7 bases at V and 7 bases at J, leaving 14 bases unmatched. This CDR3 has 15 residues. The CDR3 DNA reads as TGTGCCAGCAAGGCTAGCGGGACCACGTGGGTAGAGCAGTACTTC. This gives the protein CASKASGTTWVEQYF.

CDR3 in DNA: TGTGCCAGCAGTTTTTCCGACAGCTATGAAAAACTGTTTTTT. As protein: CASSFSDSYEKLFF. V is TRBV28 and J is TRBJ1-4; weak D call: TRBD1 (5 bases). Germline-derived CDR1 and CDR2 are MDHEN and SYDVKM. V was trimmed by 3 bases and J by 6 bases, leaving 11 bases between them. This CDR3 region has 14 residues.

The chain uses TRBV7-2 and TRBJ2-1; 8 positions match TRBD2. Germline values: CDR1 SGHTA, CDR2 FQGNSA. This CDR3 contains 14 residues. J was trimmed by 8 bases and V by 1 base; bases with no gene match: 4. The CDR3 bases are TGTGCCAGCAGCTTAGGGGGCGGGAGGTATGAGCAGTTCTTC. It translates to CASSLGGGRYEQFF.

The rearrangement uses TRBV6-4 and TRBJ1-1, with a tentative D call TRBD1 (5 bases). The CDR3 is 14 residues long. The germline CDR1 and CDR2 sequences are MRHNA and SNTAGT. V dropped 6 bases and J dropped 0 bases, with 11 bases sitting between them. CDR3 DNA sequence: TGTGCCAGCAGAGCAGGGCCCTTGAACACTGAAGCTTTCTTT. It encodes CASRAGPLNTEAFF.

This chain connects TRBV7-8 to TRBJ2-5, with D perhaps TRBD1 (6 bases). V was shortened by 0 bases and J by 4 bases, with 12 bases between the two germline ends. The CDR3 sequence is 15 residues long. The V gene's germline CDR1 is SGHVS and CDR2 FQNEAQ. CDR3 loop: CASSLAGQPRETQYF. CDR3 DNA: TGTGCCAGCAGCTTAGCGGGACAACCACGAGAGACCCAGTACTTC.

The chain couples TRBV5-6 to TRBJ2-7; no firm D call. This CDR3 has 14 residues. Germline CDR1 and CDR2: SGHDT and YYEEEE. V was cut by 0 bases and J by 0 bases, with 7 bases left in between. CDR3 in DNA: TGTGCCAGCAGCTTGGACAGTTACTCCTACGAGCAGTACTTC. Translating it yields CASSLDSYSYEQYF.

The chain combines TRBV19 with TRBJ2-2; 12 positions match TRBD2. From germline, CDR1 is LNHDA and CDR2 SQIVND (reference sequence). The length of the CDR3 is 17 residues. Trimming removed 3 bases from V and 2 bases from J; junction bases left unmatched: 4. The chain's CDR3 is CASSIPSGRGNTGELFF. The CDR3, as DNA: TGTGCCAGTAGTATCCCTAGCGGGAGGGGAAACACCGGGGAGCTGTTTTTT.